This T cell receptor (beta chain) was recovered during a study of radiotherapy plus CTLA-4 blockade in lung cancer (dated 2018 in TCRdb). About the study as a whole: Among the enrolled patients, about 19% had an objective response, and roughly 30% reached disease control.

Notes on this clone: Its antigen is still unknown. No base quality values were provided; no much bigger clone lies one nucleotide off.

CDR3 length: 13 amino acids, cysteine to phenylalanine. The only DNA kept is the CDR3, 39 bases in frame from the first base. Trimming takes 7 bases off V and 7 bases off J; junction bases not matched to a gene: 5. Per the germline V gene, MNHEY is the CDR1 and SVGAGI is the CDR2. The library was built by means of the immunoSEQ multiplex PCR assay. Sourced from immuneACCESS, this table was stored by TCRdb with only in-frame sequences that have V and J called. A share of the clones is absent; for the studies checked, an unresolved V gene accounts for under half, and the remainder has no known explanation. The sample profile shows roughly 76,000 clones; 74% of them were found once. Jointly, the top ten make up more than 8% of the sample. The study evaluated CTLA-4 blockade (ipilimumab) given together with focal radiation therapy in patients who had chemo-refractory metastatic non-small-cell lung cancer.

The full study reports these points: Early dynamic changes in blood T cell clones, together with increased serum interferon-beta after radiation, were reported as the strongest predictors of response. After treatment with radiotherapy and ipilimumab, TCR clones that originated in tumors expanded in peripheral blood.

The starting material was peripheral blood, obtained from a patient treated with radiotherapy plus ipilimumab. The chain employs TRBV6-5 and TRBJ2-1; 9 bases in between match TRBD1. This clonotype originated in a human donor with non-small cell lung cancer whose response to radiotherapy plus ipilimumab could not be evaluated. The CDR3 has the sequence CASIGQGQNEQFF. The sequenced DNA is TGTGCCAGCATTGGACAGGGGCAAAATGAGCAGTTCTTC.